The 3 T cell receptor beta chains below all came from one sample that was sequenced in a study of T cell repertoires in cytomegalovirus infection. MiXCR was run by TCRdb on the reads, yielding one entry per CDR3 protein. The sample comprises around 490,000 distinct CDR3 sequences, about 26% of which are singletons, and less than 15% rests with the top ten. The sample consisted of PBMCs. Receptor source: a human donor in good health (CMV status not recorded). Some clones in this sample may be carry-over from other donors' samples.

This clonotype was observed at least ten times. This chain connects TRBV7-9 to TRBJ2-1; unclear D gene. V was cut by 5 bases and J by 4 bases, with 18 bases left in between. CDR1 SEHNR and CDR2 FQNEAQ come from the germline V gene (reference sequence). CDR3 length equals 16 residues. The CDR3 bases are TGTGCCAGCAGCAAAGGATGGGGAAAACTGTACAATGAGCAGTTCTTC. As protein: CASSKGWGKLYNEQFF.

The chain is built from TRBV19 and TRBJ2-1; D is ambiguous. CDR3 length: 14 residues. Germline V lookup: CDR1 LNHDA, CDR2 SQIVND (reference sequence). Trimming left V 5 bases short and J 6 bases short, with 14 bases between. DNA for the CDR3: TGTGCCAGTAGTCAGTTCAGAATTAGCAATGAGCAGTTCTTC. Translation: CASSQFRISNEQFF.

This clonotype was observed a few times. The gene calls are TRBV11-2 and TRBJ2-1; tentatively, D is TRBD1 or TRBD2 (5 bases each). This CDR3 contains 13 residues. The V end was cut by 3 bases, the J end by 7 bases, with 10 bases between. CDR1 is SGHAT, CDR2 FQNNGV, per germline. The CDR3 here is CASSFIGANEQFF. CDR3 nucleotides: TGTGCCAGCAGCTTTATCGGGGCTAATGAGCAGTTCTTC.